This record covers a single T cell receptor (beta chain). The antigen remains unidentified. The entry originates in a study of T cells in Graves' hyperthyroidism and ophthalmopathy. Amplified TCR beta CDR3 regions derived from RNA transcripts. First-round RT-PCR of the TCR CDR3 relied on the HTBI primer set. TCRdb recomputed calls from the multiplex PCR reads with MiXCR, one row per CDR3 protein. This table holds some 440,000 distinct CDR3 sequences, approximately 14% found once. Study-level points and caveats: For ophthalmopathy, model prediction preceded onset by a median 6.5 months.

The CDR3 spans 14 residues. CDR1 is SGHTS and CDR2 is YDEGEE in the germline V gene. V gave up 6 bases and J gave up 0 bases, with 12 bases separating them. The authors deemed Graves' hyperthyroidism stable absent ophthalmopathy progression within 18 months. The rearrangement uses TRBV5-8 and TRBJ1-1; D possibly corresponds to TRBD1 (6 bases). This clonotype was sampled from a woman aged 18-29 years with Graves' hyperthyroidism. Input material: blood. The CDR3 coding sequence is TGTGCCAGCATCGTACAGGGAATGAACACTGAAGCTTTCTTT. Residues: CASIVQGMNTEAFF. Combining the CDR3 with reference TRBV5-8 and TRBJ1-1 gives the whole variable domain EAGVTQSPTHLIKTRGQQATLRCSPISGHTSVYWYQQALGLGLQFLLWYDEGEERNRGNFPPRFSGRQFPNYSSELNVNALELEDSALYLCASIVQGMNTEAFFGQGTRLTVV.